This T cell receptor (beta chain) appears in the sequencing data of a study of T-cell reconstitution after alpha-beta-depleted transplantation in children. A remark on this clonotype: Its antigen is unknown.

This CDR3 is built from 15 residues. J gave up 4 bases and V 2 bases, and 7 bases lay outside the gene matches. Per the germline V gene, CDR1 is SGHVS and CDR2 is FQNEAQ. Notes on the study in general: Newly produced T cells mostly accounted for T-cell counts and diversity one year post-transplant. Expanded clones from the graft, numbering several hundred, reportedly supplied alpha-beta T cells about two months after transplant. Elevated TCRbeta diversity at day 60 was traced, in some patients, to surviving recipient T cells and thymic progenitors.

Preparation of the TCRbeta library involved a method that used unique molecular identifiers. TCRdb re-derived calls from the PCR reads in MiXCR, one entry per CDR3 protein. The sample carries around 230,000 distinct CDR3 sequences, about a sixth recorded once. This TCR was sampled from a male patient between 2 and 9 years old who had a stem cell transplant for acute lymphoblastic leukemia, so the T cells may come from the graft donor. Material: PBMCs, mostly from graft donor cells, obtained 360 days after TCRalphabeta/CD19-depleted stem cell transplant. The chain joins TRBV7-8 to TRBJ1-2, with TRBD1 matching over 7 bases. Written as DNA, the CDR3 is TGTGCCAGCAGCTTAACGACAGGGCTTTTCTATGGCTACACCTTC. It specifies CASSLTTGLFYGYTF.